This record covers a single T cell receptor beta chain. This specimen comes from a study of blood T cell repertoires in COVID-19. Across the whole study: Sites across the United States, Italy and Spain contributed samples from acute and convalescent COVID-19. PBMCs, B-cell-depleted T cells, or T cells were the source of the cDNA or gDNA that made up the material.

Germline V gene lookup returns CDR1 SEHNR and CDR2 FQNEAQ (reference sequence). The V segment lost 2 bases and the J segment 5 bases; nucleotides outside the gene matches: 11. The CDR3 covers 19 residues. In the authors' workflow: Amplification with reference gene primers provided the estimates of nucleated cell counts. Clones were sequenced by immunoSEQ multiplex PCR, and TCRdb holds only the in-frame ones, with some missing. That table furnishes V, J and clone size, whereas the DNA furnished D and trimming. This sample has roughly 150,000 clones, with around 81% found just once. The chain combines TRBV7-9 with TRBJ2-3, with 15 bases fitting TRBD2. This TCR was recovered from a man aged 70 or older with active or convalescent COVID-19. The specimen sequenced was peripheral blood. CDR3: CASSLPPGLAGGRVDTQYF. The DNA for the CDR3 is TGTGCCAGCAGCTTACCACCGGGACTAGCGGGGGGCCGGGTAGATACGCAGTATTTT.